Included here is one TCR beta chain sequence, with context. Its target is not known. All trial patients relapsed after autologous stem cell transplantation. Magnetic negative selection served to purify CD4+ T cells out of PBMCs that had been thawed. Repertoires were generated with immunoSEQ multiplex PCR, while TCRdb's copy carries only in-frame clones and drops some. The data hold just under 30,000 clones, with 85% observed a single time. This sample was taken from a study of PD-1 blockade in classical Hodgkin lymphoma. Study-level results: Lower baseline TCR diversity was reported for newly diagnosed patients than for healthy donors. Patients who began taking nivolumab under 1 year after ASCT were left out.

This CDR3 comprises 15 residues. With V trimmed by 1 base and J by 1 base, 2 bases remained unmatched. Germline V gene data show CDR1 as KGHSH and CDR2 as LQKENI. The chain has TRBV18 and TRBJ1-1; 8 positions match TRBD1. Material: CD4+ T cells from blood, obtained at baseline. The receptor was isolated from a human donor with classical Hodgkin lymphoma. The CDR3 loop reads CASSPRTGQNTEAFF. The CDR3 nucleotides read TGTGCCAGCTCACCACGGACAGGGCAGAACACTGAAGCTTTCTTT.